This T cell receptor beta chain was profiled in a study of response to subunit inactivated influenza vaccine. Notes on this clonotype: Antigen specificity is unknown.

The CDR3 has 15 amino acids. Trimming cost V 3 bases and J 0 bases, with 9 bases left between them. The germline V gene encodes CDR1 LGHNA and CDR2 YSLEER. Each CDR3 protein is one row after TCRdb ran MiXCR on the RT-PCR reads. Among about 190,000 distinct CDR3 sequences listed, around 14% were seen once. Notes on the study in general: The authors proposed limited new T cell recruitment per seasonal influenza vaccination.

The sequencing here drew on CD8+ T cells sorted from PBMCs, taken 4 to 6 days after vaccination. This clonotype was obtained from a man aged 45-60 years who received an inactivated influenza vaccine. The chain has TRBV4-3 and TRBJ1-5, with D possibly matching TRBD1 (5 bases). For the CDR3, the DNA is TGCGCCAGCAGCCAGGGGACTGGTAGCAATCAGCCCCAGCATTTT. Translating gives CASSQGTGSNQPQHF.